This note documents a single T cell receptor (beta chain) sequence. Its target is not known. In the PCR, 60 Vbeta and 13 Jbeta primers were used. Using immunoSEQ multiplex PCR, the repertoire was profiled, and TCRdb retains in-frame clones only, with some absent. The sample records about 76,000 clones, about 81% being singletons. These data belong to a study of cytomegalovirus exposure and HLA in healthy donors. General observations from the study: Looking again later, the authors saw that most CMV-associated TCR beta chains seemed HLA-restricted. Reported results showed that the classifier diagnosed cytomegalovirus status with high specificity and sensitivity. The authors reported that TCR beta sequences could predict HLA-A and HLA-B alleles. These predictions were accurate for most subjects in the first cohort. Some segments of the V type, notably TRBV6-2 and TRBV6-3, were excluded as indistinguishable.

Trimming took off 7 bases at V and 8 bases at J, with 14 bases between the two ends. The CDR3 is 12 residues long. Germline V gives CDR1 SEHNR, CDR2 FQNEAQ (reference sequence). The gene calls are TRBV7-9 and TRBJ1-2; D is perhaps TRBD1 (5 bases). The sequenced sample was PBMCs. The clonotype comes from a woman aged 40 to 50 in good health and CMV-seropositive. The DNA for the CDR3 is TGTGCCAGCAACCCGACGGGGGTCGGCTACACCTTC. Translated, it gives CASNPTGVGYTF.